This T cell receptor beta chain appears in the sequencing data of a study of PD-L1 blockade in urothelial cancer. Looking at the study overall: T cell content in blood samples showed a median of approximately 140,000.

TCRdb keeps only in-frame clones here, not all; method: immunoSEQ multiplex PCR. The sample has about 90,000 clones; roughly 90% are singletons. This clone was counted a few times. Trimming pared 0 bases from V and 3 bases from J, leaving 9 bases between. The CDR3 runs to 14 residues. Germline V gene lookup returns CDR1 SGHKS and CDR2 YYEKEE (reference sequence). This receptor was taken from a man in his sixties with urothelial cancer. The sample in question was PBMCs, obtained around atezolizumab (anti-PD-L1) treatment. The rearrangement links TRBV5-5 to TRBJ1-2; no definite D call. CDR3 coding DNA: TGTGCCAGCAGCTTGGCATTAGCAGACTATGGCTACACCTTC. The encoded protein is CASSLALADYGYTF.